This T cell receptor beta chain was identified in a study of PD-1 blockade in classical Hodgkin lymphoma (TCRdb year 2020). Concerning the study at large: Nivolumab dosing was 3 mg/kg intravenously every 2 weeks, continuing until either disease progression or unacceptable toxicity. To define a peripheral blood immune signature of response to PD-1 blockade in classical Hodgkin lymphoma, the study combined TCR beta sequencing with CyTOF.

Paper-wide results and their limitations: The study covered only a single clinical trial cohort, and the causes of the repertoire differences, possibly disease activity or prior therapy, were still not defined. Trial patients achieving complete response had baseline diversity similar to newly diagnosed patients, whereas partial responders and progressors had significantly lower diversity. Lower diversity was observed in patients in whom nivolumab was started less than 1 year after ASCT, and these patients were excluded from later analyses so that confounding by immune reconstitution would be avoided. By C4D1, a significant rise was seen in CD4+ TCR diversity but not in CD8+ TCR diversity (p=0.0027 vs p=0.16), and the rise was most apparent among complete responders (p=0.02). Newly diagnosed patients were reported to have lower baseline TCR diversity than healthy donors, and relapsed/refractory patients were reported to have lower baseline TCR diversity still.

Read against the paper, the sample's time point label means: cycle 1 day 1 (C1D1), immediately before nivolumab initiation. Every trial patient had relapsed following autologous stem cell transplantation, and prior brentuximab vedotin exposure was what differed among cohorts A, B and C. A total of around 60 patients with relapsed/refractory classical Hodgkin lymphoma made up the trial cohort, and each patient's best overall response was complete response, partial response or progressive disease. Single-agent nivolumab was administered to trial patients in the multi-cohort phase II CheckMate 205 trial. An independent review committee assessed best overall response using the 2007 International Working Group response criteria. Trial PBMCs were obtained immediately prior to nivolumab initiation (C1D1) and on therapy at cycle 2 day 1 and cycle 4 day 1. After peripheral blood was drawn into 8 mL Vacutainer Cell Preparation Tubes, PBMCs were isolated by centrifugation and then cryopreserved.

Genomic DNA was extracted with the Qiagen DNeasy kit from unsorted PBMCs and from negatively selected CD4+ and CD8+ fractions. Amplification of TCR beta CDR3 regions was done by immunoSEQ multiplex PCR with primers that anneal to V and J segments. A synthetic immune receptor repertoire was used to minimize amplification bias, and remaining bias was computationally removed after sequencing. On the authors' methods: Custom Python scripts were used to quantify repertoire diversity as the Shannon entropy index. Unsorted, CD4+ and CD8+ repertoires were analyzed separately, except in combined analyses where CD4+ and CD8+ sequences were merged in silico. A clone counted as expanded when the clone's frequency after treatment rose at least 2-fold relative to C1D1, and clones undetected at baseline were given a pseudocount of 0.5. Singleton clones were defined as clones with 0 or 1 copy at C1D1, and non-singleton clones were defined as clones with 2 or more copies. Clones expanded in unsorted samples were assigned a CD4+, CD8+ or unknown annotation through matching of protein sequences in sorted samples from the same patient. Wilcoxon tests on paired samples were used to test diversity changes from C1D1 to C4D1. The table was pulled from immuneACCESS by TCRdb, which kept in-frame rearrangements only. Such tables lose some clones; where checked, under half of the loss comes from unresolved V genes, and the rest has no known cause. That table gives V, J and clone size, and the DNA gave D and trimming. Across this sample there are some 23,000 clones, with around 70% seen only once. Approximately 3.3% of the sample lies in the top ten.

To note about this clone: It has no known antigen specificity. No base quality values were provided; no much bigger clone lies one nucleotide off.

The germline V gene (reference sequence) yields GTSNPN for CDR1 and SVGIG for CDR2. The CDR3, from cysteine to phenylalanine, totals 12 residues. CDR3 DNA is the only sequence kept; it has 36 bases, read in frame from the first base. Relative to germline, V is 4 bases shorter and J is 5 bases shorter, with 11 bases between their ends. Sequenced material: peripheral blood mononuclear cells (PBMCs), taken at baseline. The sequence was collected from a human donor with classical Hodgkin lymphoma. The chain employs TRBV30 and TRBJ1-1, with no confidently assigned D gene. CDR3 region: CAWTGPGTEAFF. The nucleotide sequence reads TGTGCCTGGACGGGTCCGGGAACTGAAGCTTTCTTT.